This passage covers 16 T cell receptor beta chains from one sample sequenced in a study of cytomegalovirus exposure and HLA in healthy donors. Both 60 Vbeta primers and 13 Jbeta primers went into the PCR. Here immunoSEQ multiplex PCR was the method, and the copy in TCRdb shows in-frame clones only, minus some. The table includes 190,000 or so clones, 79% detected once. Sample: PBMCs. The receptors stem from a girl aged 5-17 years in good health and CMV-seropositive.

This clone was detected once. The rearrangement links TRBV19 to TRBJ1-3; D remains ambiguous. The CDR3 sequence is 17 residues long. Germline assignment: CDR1 LNHDA and CDR2 SQIVND (reference sequence). The V end was cut by 2 bases, the J end by 0 bases, with 14 bases between. The CDR3 is CASSILSAGSSGNTIYF. Written as DNA, the CDR3 is TGTGCCAGTAGTATATTATCGGCGGGTAGCTCTGGAAACACCATATATTTT.

The rearrangement links TRBV4-1 to TRBJ2-7; 8 nucleotides line up with TRBD2. J lost 0 bases, V lost 1 base, and 8 bases had no gene match. CDR1 MGHRA and CDR2 YSYEKL come from the germline V gene. This CDR3 contains 17 residues. CDR3 amino acids: CASSQVSSGRSSYEQYF. Written as DNA, the CDR3 is TGCGCCAGCAGCCAAGTATCTAGCGGGCGAAGCTCCTACGAGCAGTACTTC.

CDR3 nucleotides: TGTGCCAGCTCACCGGGACAGGGGCTAAGGGGAAACACCATATATTTT. Amino acid sequence: CASSPGQGLRGNTIYF. This chain links TRBV18 with TRBJ1-3, with TRBD1 identical over 10 bases. The V and J ends lost 3 bases and 4 bases, in that order; junction bases with no gene match: 6. Germline CDR1 KGHSH, CDR2 LQKENI. The CDR3 extends over 16 amino acids.

The DNA of the CDR3 is TGTGCCAGCATGGGAGGGCCCAATCAGCCCCAGCATTTT. This codes for CASMGGPNQPQHF. This chain links TRBV6-6 with TRBJ1-5, with no clear D. This CDR3 spans 13 amino acids. V was cut by 7 bases and J by 3 bases, with 10 bases left in between. CDR1 is MNHNY, CDR2 SVGAGI, per germline (reference sequence).

The rearrangement joins TRBV6-5 to TRBJ2-7, with 8 bases aligning to TRBD1. V lost 6 bases to trimming and J lost 3 bases; unmatched junction nucleotides: 7. The germline V gene has CDR1 MNHEY and CDR2 SVGAGI. This CDR3 comprises 14 residues. CDR3 sequence (DNA): TGTGCCAGCAGCTCAGGACAGGGTAACTACGAGCAGTACTTC. Its translation is CASSSGQGNYEQYF.

The chain joins TRBV29-1 to TRBJ1-4, with TRBD1 matching over 8 bases. This CDR3 spans 15 amino acids. Germline values: CDR1 SQVTM, CDR2 ANQGSEA. The V gene end was trimmed by 2 bases and the J gene end by 5 bases; junction bases not matched to a gene: 7. Here the CDR3 reads CSVEPGQGSNEKLFF. The CDR3 DNA sequence: TGCAGCGTTGAACCAGGACAGGGCTCAAATGAAAAACTGTTTTTT.

The V and J genes are TRBV18 and TRBJ2-3; no clear D. Trimming left V 0 bases short and J 4 bases short, with 8 bases between. CDR3 size: 14 residues. The V gene's germline CDR1 is KGHSH and CDR2 LQKENI. CDR3 amino acids: CASSPPLGSDTQYF. The CDR3 DNA reads TGTGCCAGCTCACCACCCCTCGGTTCAGATACGCAGTATTTT.

The V and J genes are TRBV15 and TRBJ2-7; D possibly corresponds to TRBD1 (6 bases). Trimming left V 0 bases short and J 3 bases short, with 15 bases between. Germline values: CDR1 LNHNV, CDR2 YYDKDF (reference sequence). The length of the CDR3 is 16 residues. The chain's CDR3 is CATSRDRVGQLYEQYF. The CDR3 nucleotides are TGTGCCACCAGCAGAGATCGCGTAGGACAGCTCTACGAGCAGTACTTC.

The V gene is TRBV6-1, the J gene TRBJ1-2, with TRBD1 identical over 9 bases. V lost 6 bases, J lost 6 bases, and 5 bases stayed unmatched. Per germline, CDR1 MNHNS and CDR2 SASEGT. CDR3 length equals 13 residues. The CDR3 DNA sequence: TGTGCCAGCAGCGTTACAGGGGGCGATGGCTACACCTTC. This codes for CASSVTGGDGYTF.

This clone was detected once. This rearrangement joins TRBV2 to TRBJ2-7; D is uncertain. The V and J ends lost 2 bases and 2 bases respectively, with 7 bases between them. The CDR3 has 13 residues. Germline CDR1 and CDR2: SNHLY and FYNNEI. The CDR3: CASSERPAYEQYF. CDR3 sequence (DNA): TGTGCCAGCAGTGAACGTCCAGCCTACGAGCAGTACTTC.

The rearrangement uses TRBV4-3 and TRBJ1-2; D unresolved. Germline loops: CDR1 LGHNA, CDR2 YSLEER. Trimming left V 0 bases short and J 7 bases short, with 12 bases between. The CDR3 covers 14 residues. For the CDR3, the DNA is TGCGCCAGCAGCCAAGAGGGTGGGAGCGGTGGCTACACCTTC. Translating gives CASSQEGGSGGYTF.

This clone was seen only a few times. The J gene is TRBJ1-2, the V gene TRBV19; 8 bases fit TRBD1. V trimming: 6 bases; J trimming: 9 bases; junction bases outside the gene matches: 6. CDR1 and CDR2 (germline): LNHDA, SQIVND (reference sequence). The CDR3 is made up of 12 amino acids. The DNA for the CDR3 is TGTGCCAGTAGCTCGACAGGGGTACGCTACACCTTC. Its protein is CASSSTGVRYTF.

This chain uses TRBV5-1 with TRBJ1-1; perhaps TRBD1 as D (5 bases). The CDR3 contains 13 residues. Trimming took off 5 bases at V and 3 bases at J, with 11 bases between the two ends. Per the germline V gene, CDR1 is SGHRS and CDR2 is YFSETQ. Here the CDR3 DNA reads TGCGCCAGCAGTTCGGACATGTACACTGAAGCTTTCTTT. Its translation: CASSSDMYTEAFF.

The count of this clone is one. The chain links TRBV6-6 to TRBJ1-5; D unresolved. V lost 5 bases, J lost 3 bases, and 11 bases lay in between. The CDR3 covers 14 residues. Germline V gene sequence: CDR1 MNHNY, CDR2 SVGAGI (reference sequence). In DNA, the CDR3 is TGTGCCAGCAGTGAGCGGGGATTCAATCAGCCCCAGCATTTT. Encoded protein: CASSERGFNQPQHF.

The rearrangement uses TRBV5-1 and TRBJ2-1; 14 nucleotides align to TRBD2. CDR3 length: 22 residues. Germline lookup yields CDR1 SGHRS and CDR2 YFSETQ. The V segment lost 3 bases and the J segment 4 bases; nucleotides outside the gene matches: 21. DNA for the CDR3: TGCGCCAGCAGCTCAGCCACAAACAGACTAGCGGGGGGGCCCGGGGTTTACAATGAGCAGTTCTTC. The encoded protein is CASSSATNRLAGGPGVYNEQFF. Together with reference TRBV5-1 and TRBJ2-1, the CDR3 gives the full variable domain: KAGVTQTPRYLIKTRGQQVTLSCSPISGHRSVSWYQQTPGQGLQFLFEYFSETQRNKGNFPGRFSGRQFSNSRSEMNVSTLELGDSALYLCASSSATNRLAGGPGVYNEQFFGPGTRLTVL.

This CDR3 is CASRALGTEHNEQFF. CDR3 DNA sequence: TGTGCCAGCAGGGCCCTCGGGACAGAGCACAATGAGCAGTTCTTC. The chain combines TRBV2 with TRBJ2-1, with 7 positions matching TRBD1. Trimming took 6 bases from V and 5 from J; bases not matched to a gene: 10. The CDR3 has 15 residues. Germline assignment: CDR1 SNHLY and CDR2 FYNNEI.